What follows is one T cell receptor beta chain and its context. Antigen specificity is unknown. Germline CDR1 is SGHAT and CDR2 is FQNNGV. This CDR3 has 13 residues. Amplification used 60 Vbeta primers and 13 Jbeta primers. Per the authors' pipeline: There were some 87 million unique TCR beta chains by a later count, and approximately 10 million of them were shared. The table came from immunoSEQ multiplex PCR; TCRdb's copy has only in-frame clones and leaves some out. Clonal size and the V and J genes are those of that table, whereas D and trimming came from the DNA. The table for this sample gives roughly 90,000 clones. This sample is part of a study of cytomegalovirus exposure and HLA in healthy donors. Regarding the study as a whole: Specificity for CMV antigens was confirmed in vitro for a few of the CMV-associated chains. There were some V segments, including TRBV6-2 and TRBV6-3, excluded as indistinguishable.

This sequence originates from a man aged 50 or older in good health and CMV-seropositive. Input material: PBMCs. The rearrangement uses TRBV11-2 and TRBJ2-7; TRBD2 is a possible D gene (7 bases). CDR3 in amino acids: CASSLDGGAGWYV. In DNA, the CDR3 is TGTGCCAGCAGCTTAGATGGGGGGGCAGGGTGGTATGTC.